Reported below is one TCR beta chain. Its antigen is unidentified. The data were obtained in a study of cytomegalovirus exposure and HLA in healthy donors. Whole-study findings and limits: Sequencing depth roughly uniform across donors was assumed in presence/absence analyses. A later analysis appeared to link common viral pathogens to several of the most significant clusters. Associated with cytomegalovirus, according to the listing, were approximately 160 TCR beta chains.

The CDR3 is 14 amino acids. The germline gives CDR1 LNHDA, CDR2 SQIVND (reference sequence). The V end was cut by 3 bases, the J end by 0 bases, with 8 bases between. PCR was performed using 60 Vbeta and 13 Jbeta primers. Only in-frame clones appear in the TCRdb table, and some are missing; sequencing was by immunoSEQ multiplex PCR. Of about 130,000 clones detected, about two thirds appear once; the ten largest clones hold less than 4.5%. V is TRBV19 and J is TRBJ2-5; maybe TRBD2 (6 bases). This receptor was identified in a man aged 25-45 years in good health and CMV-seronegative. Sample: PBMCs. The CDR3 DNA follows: TGTGCCAGTAGTATGGGGACTTACCAAGAGACCCAGTACTTC. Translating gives CASSMGTYQETQYF.